Below are 14 T cell receptor beta chains sequenced from a single sample in a study of blood T cell repertoires in COVID-19. TCRdb's table, derived via immunoSEQ multiplex PCR, lists solely in-frame clones and lacks some. The data contain about 23,000 clones, approximately 75% of them singletons. The sample comprised peripheral blood. The receptor source for this set is a man in his forties or fifties with COVID-19, enrolled during active disease.

The chain employs TRBV3-1 (or the pseudogene TRBV3-2) and TRBJ2-3; D unclear. CDR3 length: 15 residues. Germline values: CDR1 LGHDT, CDR2 YNNKEL (reference sequence). V was pared by 0 bases and J by 1 base, with 8 bases between. The CDR3 nucleotides are TGTGCCAGCAGCCAAGATAGCAGCGGCACAGATACGCAGTATTTT. Its protein product is CASSQDSSGTDTQYF.

A few counts support this clone. The rearrangement joins TRBV7-3 to TRBJ2-1, with 7 bases lining up with TRBD1. The junction had 1 base not matched to a gene; V was cut back by 5 bases and J by 9 bases. The CDR3 contains 11 residues. Germline values: CDR1 SGHTA, CDR2 FQGTGA. The CDR3, as DNA: TGTGCCAGCAGCCCAGGGGGTGAGCAGTTCTTC. Amino acids: CASSPGGEQFF.

The chain couples TRBV7-2 to TRBJ2-1; 7 nucleotides align to TRBD2. This CDR3 spans 16 amino acids. The V segment lost 4 bases and the J segment 5 bases; nucleotides outside the gene matches: 11. Germline V lookup: CDR1 SGHTA, CDR2 FQGNSA. The CDR3 sequence: CASSSRESGIHNEQFF. The CDR3 DNA is TGTGCCAGCAGCTCAAGAGAGAGCGGGATCCACAATGAGCAGTTCTTC. Full variable domain (outside the CDR3, taken from reference TRBV7-2 and TRBJ2-1): GAGVSQSPSNKVTEKGKDVELRCDPISGHTALYWYRQSLGQGLEFLIYFQGNSAPDKSGLPSDRFSAERTGGSVSTLTIQRTQQEDSAVYLCASSSRESGIHNEQFFGPGTRLTVL.

A single count supports this clone. The V call is TRBV27, the J call TRBJ1-2; 11 nucleotides agree with TRBD1. The CDR3 totals 16 residues. The V gene's germline CDR1 is MNHEY and CDR2 SMNVEV (reference sequence). The V gene end was trimmed by 6 bases and the J gene end by 2 bases; junction bases not matched to a gene: 8. The CDR3 DNA follows: TGTGCCAGCAGCCCCGGACAGGGGGCGAACAACTATGGCTACACCTTC. This sequence encodes CASSPGQGANNYGYTF.

The V and J genes are TRBV2 and TRBJ2-2; the D is unclear. Germline CDR1 SNHLY, CDR2 FYNNEI. The V and J ends lost 7 bases and 4 bases respectively, with 10 bases between them. The CDR3 is 13 residues long. This CDR3 reads CASKSRRTGELFF. DNA for the CDR3: TGTGCCAGCAAGTCCAGGCGCACCGGGGAGCTGTTTTTT.

The chain links TRBV29-1 to TRBJ2-7; TRBD1 agrees at 7 bases. The CDR3 contains 11 residues. The J segment lost 7 bases and the V segment lost 7 bases, leaving 7 bases of the junction unmatched. Germline assignment: CDR1 SQVTM and CDR2 ANQGSEA. CDR3 coding DNA: TGCAGCGCCCCGACAGGGCGTGAGCAGTACTTC. Protein product: CSAPTGREQYF.

The chain joins TRBV3-1 (or the pseudogene TRBV3-2) to TRBJ2-1; 11 nucleotides agree with TRBD2. The germline V gene encodes CDR1 LGHDT and CDR2 YNNKEL (reference sequence). Losses at the gene ends were 5 bases for V and 7 bases for J; bases not matched to a gene: 10. The CDR3 contains 16 residues. CDR3 in DNA: TGTGCCAGCAGCGACACCCGGTGGACTAGCGGGAATGAGCAGTTCTTC. This gives the protein CASSDTRWTSGNEQFF.

This clone was recorded only once. This chain uses TRBV5-6 with TRBJ1-2; 9 nucleotides align to TRBD1. This CDR3 is built from 16 residues. J was trimmed by 3 bases and V by 4 bases; bases with no gene match: 10. Germline-derived CDR1 and CDR2 are SGHDT and YYEEEE. CDR3 in DNA: TGTGCCAGCAGCAGGCCCGGGACAGGGCTTTACTATGGCTACACCTTC. Residues: CASSRPGTGLYYGYTF.

The chain has TRBV5-1 and TRBJ2-1; TRBD2 agrees at 8 bases. V dropped 0 bases and J dropped 9; count of bases not matched to a gene: 11. CDR1 is SGHRS and CDR2 is YFSETQ in the germline V gene. This CDR3 region has 16 residues. CDR3 DNA: TGCGCCAGCAGCTTGGAGGGGGGACTAGTTAACGGTGAGCAGTTCTTC. Protein sequence: CASSLEGGLVNGEQFF.

The table lists this clone with a count of one. The chain is built from TRBV5-1 and TRBJ2-3; D is perhaps TRBD2 (5 bases). The CDR3 runs to 15 residues. V was pared by 1 base and J by 1 base, with 10 bases between. The V gene's germline CDR1 is SGHRS and CDR2 YFSETQ. DNA of the CDR3: TGCGCCAGCAGCTTGCATCCCGGGGGCACAGATACGCAGTATTTT. This gives the protein CASSLHPGGTDTQYF.

By proportion, this clone is medium-sized. This chain joins TRBV29-1 and TRBJ1-2; weak D call: TRBD1 (5 bases). With 8 bases removed from V and 4 bases from J, the gap between germline ends came to 17 bases. The CDR3 totals 13 residues. Per germline, CDR1 SQVTM and CDR2 ANQGSEA. CDR3 in amino acids: CSSSREVGYGYTF. The CDR3 coding sequence is TGCAGCTCCAGCAGGGAGGTTGGCTATGGCTACACCTTC.

The chain couples TRBV7-9 to TRBJ1-1; TRBD1 agrees at 7 bases. The germline CDR1 and CDR2 sequences are SEHNR and FQNEAQ (reference sequence). J lost 3 bases, V lost 5 bases, and 12 bases had no gene match. The CDR3 has 16 residues. In DNA, the CDR3 is TGTGCCAGCAGCCAGGGCCGGGGGCAGGGGGACACTGAAGCTTTCTTT. Residues: CASSQGRGQGDTEAFF.

The chain employs TRBV30 and TRBJ1-3; the D gene is possibly TRBD1 (5 bases). Per germline, CDR1 GTSNPN and CDR2 SVGIG (reference sequence). V dropped 4 bases and J dropped 3 bases, with 22 bases sitting between them. The length of the CDR3 is 17 residues. The CDR3: CAWISAGLEPFGNTIYF. As DNA, the CDR3 is TGTGCCTGGATTTCGGCAGGGTTAGAGCCCTTTGGAAACACCATATATTTT.

The chain has TRBV7-2 and TRBJ2-5, with 9 bases fitting TRBD2. Per germline, CDR1 SGHTA and CDR2 FQGNSA. V was clipped by 4 bases and J by 4 bases; unmatched bases: 10. The CDR3 consists of 16 residues. In DNA form, the CDR3 reads TGTGCCAGCAGCTCCCAATGGCGGGAGGGCCGAGAGACCCAGTACTTC. Its translation is CASSSQWREGRETQYF.